The next 20 T cell receptor beta chains were all read from a single sample in a study of radiation and T cells in renal cell carcinoma. Only in-frame clones appear in the TCRdb table, and some are missing; sequencing was by immunoSEQ multiplex PCR. Among over 120,000 clones listed, around nine tenths were seen once. Time point noted: baseline pretreatment blood. As for treatment: 15 Gy SBRT to primary tumor, nephrectomy 4 weeks later. The source material was blood, sampled from a patient whose treatment included radiotherapy and nephrectomy. The receptors stem from a woman aged 45-65 years with renal cell carcinoma.

The chain joins TRBV18 to TRBJ2-5; tentatively, D is TRBD1 or TRBD2 (5 bases each). The V and J ends lost 3 bases and 4 bases respectively, with 15 bases between them. This CDR3 has 15 residues. Looked up from germline, CDR1 is KGHSH and CDR2 is LQKENI. The CDR3 bases are TGTGCCAGCTCACCCGGCTTCGGGGCCGTAGAGACCCAGTACTTC. Its protein is CASSPGFGAVETQYF.

The chain carries TRBV10-3 and TRBJ2-5; D gene unclear. Trimming stripped 0 bases from V and 1 base from J, with 9 bases between. The CDR3 spans 15 residues. Per germline, CDR1 ENHRY and CDR2 SYGVKD. CDR3 nucleotide sequence: TGTGCCATCAGTGAGTCGATCGGCAGCCAAGAGACCCAGTACTTC. Protein sequence: CAISESIGSQETQYF.

The J gene is TRBJ2-6, the V gene TRBV9, with 10 bases matching TRBD1. Germline CDR1 reads SGDLS; CDR2 reads YYNGEE. The CDR3 consists of 17 residues. The V gene end was trimmed by 4 bases and the J gene end by 2 bases; junction bases not matched to a gene: 6. The CDR3 DNA sequence: TGTGCCAGCAGCCTTTCCGGGACAGGGGCTGGGGCCAACGTCCTGACTTTC. Protein: CASSLSGTGAGANVLTF.

This chain connects TRBV6-4 to TRBJ2-6; D is ambiguous. V lost 4 bases, J lost 0 bases, and 13 bases lay in between. The V gene's germline CDR1 is MRHNA and CDR2 SNTAGT. This CDR3 spans 17 amino acids. The CDR3 bases are TGTGCCAGCAGTGTTTGCACAAAAGACTCTGGGGCCAACGTCCTGACTTTC. Translation: CASSVCTKDSGANVLTF.

The chain employs TRBV2 and TRBJ1-1; tentative D call: TRBD1 (6 bases). The V gene's germline CDR1 is SNHLY and CDR2 FYNNEI. This CDR3 spans 13 amino acids. V lost 3 bases, J lost 5 bases, and 10 bases lay in between. DNA for the CDR3: TGTGCCAGCAGTGATGATAGGGGGACTGAAGCTTTCTTT. Translated, it gives CASSDDRGTEAFF.

This clone was counted once. The chain links TRBV19 to TRBJ1-2; no clear D. The length of the CDR3 is 12 residues. Trimming stripped 6 bases from V and 7 bases from J, with 12 bases between. In germline, CDR1 is LNHDA, CDR2 SQIVND (reference sequence). The CDR3 protein is CASRKLEGGYTF. Here the CDR3 DNA reads TGTGCCAGTAGAAAACTTGAGGGTGGCTACACCTTC.

The rearrangement links TRBV19 to TRBJ1-5; D gene unclear. Germline-derived CDR1 and CDR2 are LNHDA and SQIVND (reference sequence). V lost 8 bases and J lost 0, with 14 bases in between. This CDR3 has 15 residues. CDR3 sequence (DNA): TGTGCCAGTGGATCCTTACGGACTAGCAATCAGCCCCAGCATTTT. This gives the protein CASGSLRTSNQPQHF.

V usage is TRBV4-1 and J usage is TRBJ2-6; TRBD1 matches at 9 bases. The CDR3 runs 19 residues. Germline lookup yields CDR1 MGHRA and CDR2 YSYEKL. The V segment lost 1 base and the J segment 0 bases; nucleotides outside the gene matches: 7. The DNA for the CDR3 is TGCGCCAGCAGCCAAGTATGGGGACAGGGTTACTCTGGGGCCAACGTCCTGACTTTC. Translating gives CASSQVWGQGYSGANVLTF.

The chain carries TRBV9 and TRBJ1-2; 7 positions match TRBD1. The J segment lost 9 bases and the V segment lost 1 base, leaving 6 bases of the junction unmatched. Germline V gene lookup returns CDR1 SGDLS and CDR2 YYNGEE. This CDR3 region has 13 residues. The CDR3 is CASSVQGDGSYTF. The CDR3 coding sequence is TGTGCCAGCAGCGTACAGGGGGATGGAAGCTACACCTTC.

The genes are TRBV5-1 and TRBJ1-1; TRBD1 might be the D (6 bases). V was trimmed by 0 bases and J by 2 bases, leaving 14 bases between them. CDR3 size: 16 residues. Looked up from germline, CDR1 is SGHRS and CDR2 is YFSETQ. Written as DNA, the CDR3 is TGCGCCAGCAGCTTGGCCGTGGGGGCGACTAACACTGAAGCTTTCTTT. Encoded protein: CASSLAVGATNTEAFF.

This chain links TRBV4-2 with TRBJ2-7; the D gene is possibly TRBD2 (7 bases). Germline V CDR1 and CDR2: LGHNA, YNFKEQ. The CDR3 totals 15 residues. V was clipped by 1 base and J by 2 bases, with 12 bases between them. The CDR3 sequence: CASSQGGGPAYEQYF. The CDR3 DNA reads as TGTGCCAGCAGCCAAGGGGGGGGGCCAGCCTACGAGCAGTACTTC.

The chain combines TRBV18 with TRBJ2-7, with 7 bases that match TRBD1. The V gene's germline CDR1 is KGHSH and CDR2 LQKENI. V trimming: 3 bases; J trimming: 3 bases; junction bases outside the gene matches: 8. The CDR3 totals 15 residues. The CDR3, as DNA: TGTGCCAGCTCACCCAACCAGGGACAGATCTACGAGCAGTACTTC. Translated, it gives CASSPNQGQIYEQYF.

The chain combines TRBV5-6 with TRBJ2-7; a possible D gene is TRBD2 (6 bases). Between the trimmed V and J ends, which lost 4 bases and 3 bases, there was a span of 14 bases. CDR3 length equals 14 residues. CDR1 and CDR2 from the germline V gene are SGHDT and YYEEEE. The CDR3 DNA is TGTGCCAGCAGCCCGGGACGGGGGTTCTACGAGCAGTACTTC. This translates into CASSPGRGFYEQYF.

The gene calls are TRBV5-1 and TRBJ1-2; D possibly corresponds to TRBD1 (5 bases). CDR1 and CDR2 (germline): SGHRS, YFSETQ. V was cut by 2 bases and J by 8 bases, with 16 bases left in between. The CDR3 is 14 residues long. DNA for the CDR3: TGCGCCAGCAGCTTTGTAGGGGCTGCCGGAGGCTACACCTTC. Translation gives CASSFVGAAGGYTF.

The J gene is TRBJ1-1, the V gene TRBV6-5; no clear D. Germline loops: CDR1 MNHEY, CDR2 SVGAGI. This CDR3 comprises 13 residues. With 5 bases removed from V and 3 bases from J, the gap between germline ends came to 10 bases. CDR3 coding DNA: TGTGCCAGCAGTCCCTTTCAAGACACTGAAGCTTTCTTT. Translating it yields CASSPFQDTEAFF.

This chain joins TRBV5-1 and TRBJ1-2; TRBD1 agrees at 11 bases. The CDR3 length is 15 residues. CDR1 SGHRS and CDR2 YFSETQ come from the germline V gene. Trimming cost V 4 bases and J 2 bases; bases outside gene matches: 4. This chain's CDR3 is CASSTGQGANYGYTF. The CDR3 DNA reads as TGCGCCAGCAGCACCGGACAGGGGGCGAACTATGGCTACACCTTC.

V and J are TRBV5-4 and TRBJ1-4; no clear D gene. Between the trimmed V and J ends, which lost 3 bases and 4 bases, there was a span of 13 bases. The CDR3 spans 15 residues. The V gene's germline CDR1 is SGHNT and CDR2 YYREEE (reference sequence). The CDR3 DNA is TGTGCCAGCAGCTATTTGGACGGTGATAATGAAAAACTGTTTTTT. This gives the protein CASSYLDGDNEKLFF. Full variable domain (remainder filled in from reference TRBV5-4 and TRBJ1-4): ETGVTQSPTHLIKTRGQQVTLRCSSQSGHNTVSWYQQALGQGPQFIFQYYREEENGRGNFPPRFSGLQFPNYSSELNVNALELDDSALYLCASSYLDGDNEKLFFGSGTQLSVL.

Here the CDR3 DNA reads TGTGCCAGCAGCGTAGATTCCAAAGGACTAGCGGGGCAAGAGACCCAGTACTTC. Translated, it gives CASSVDSKGLAGQETQYF. The chain uses TRBV9 and TRBJ2-5; 12 bases fit TRBD2. V gave up 0 bases and J gave up 2 bases; unmatched junction bases: 8. The CDR3 covers 18 residues. Germline V gene lookup returns CDR1 SGDLS and CDR2 YYNGEE.

The chain couples TRBV19 to TRBJ1-5; D unclear. This CDR3 contains 14 residues. From germline, CDR1 is LNHDA and CDR2 SQIVND (reference sequence). The germline V and J ends were trimmed by 6 bases and 2 bases, with 11 bases remaining between them. CDR3 residues: CASRLFQGNQPQHF. As DNA, the CDR3 is TGTGCCAGTAGGCTATTCCAGGGCAATCAGCCCCAGCATTTT.

The rearrangement joins TRBV19 to TRBJ2-7; 8 bases align to TRBD1. After removal of 6 bases from V and 0 bases from J, the junction contained 10 bases not matched to a gene. The length of the CDR3 is 16 residues. Germline CDR1 reads LNHDA; CDR2 reads SQIVND (reference sequence). The DNA of the CDR3 is TGTGCCAGTAGCACCCGTGGACAGGGCTTCTCCTACGAGCAGTACTTC. Translated: CASSTRGQGFSYEQYF.